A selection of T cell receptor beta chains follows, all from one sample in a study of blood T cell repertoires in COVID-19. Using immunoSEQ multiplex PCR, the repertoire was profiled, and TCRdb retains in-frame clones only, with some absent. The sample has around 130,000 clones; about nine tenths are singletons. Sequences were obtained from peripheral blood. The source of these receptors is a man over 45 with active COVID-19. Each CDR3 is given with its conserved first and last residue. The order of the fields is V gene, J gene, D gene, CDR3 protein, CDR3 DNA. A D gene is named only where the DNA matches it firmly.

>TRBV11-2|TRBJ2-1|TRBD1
CASSRDRGRGNEQFF
TGTGCCAGCAGCCGAGACAGGGGTCGAGGCAATGAGCAGTTCTTC
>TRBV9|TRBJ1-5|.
CASSVGTLSNQPQHF
TGTGCCAGCAGCGTGGGGACACTTAGCAATCAGCCCCAGCATTTT
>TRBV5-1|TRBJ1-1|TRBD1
CASSDDRGGYTEAFF
TGCGCCAGCAGCGACGACAGGGGGGGATACACTGAAGCTTTCTTT
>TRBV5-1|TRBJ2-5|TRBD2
CASSPGTSGSRQETQYF
TGCGCCAGCAGCCCCGGGACTAGCGGGAGCCGGCAAGAGACCCAGTACTTC
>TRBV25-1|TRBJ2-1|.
CASSEIAARDNEQFF
TGTGCCAGCAGTGAAATCGCGGCCAGGGACAATGAGCAGTTCTTC
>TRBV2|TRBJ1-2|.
CASSAGRSYYGYTF
TGTGCCAGCAGTGCCGGGAGGTCTTACTATGGCTACACCTTC
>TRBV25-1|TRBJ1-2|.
CASSRDTGNYGYTF
TGTGCCAGCAGTAGGGACACTGGTAACTATGGCTACACCTTC
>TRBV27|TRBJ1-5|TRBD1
CASWDRGSNQPQHF
TGTGCCAGTTGGGACAGGGGAAGCAATCAGCCCCAGCATTTT
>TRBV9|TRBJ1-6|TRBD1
CASSVAGQGDSPLHF
TGTGCCAGCAGCGTAGCTGGACAGGGAGATTCACCCCTCCACTTT
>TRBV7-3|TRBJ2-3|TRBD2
CASSRSGVSTDTQYF
TGTGCCAGCAGCCGTAGCGGGGTGAGCACAGATACGCAGTATTTT